This T cell receptor beta chain appears in the sequencing data of a study of technical replicates of blood from a few donors. Only in-frame clones appear in the TCRdb table, and some are missing; sequencing was by immunoSEQ multiplex PCR. The data show more than 65,000 clones, with around nine tenths seen just once and about 0.38% held by the top ten. There are 16 residues in the CDR3. V lost 3 bases, J lost 7 bases, and 14 bases stayed unmatched. Germline CDR1 is LGHNA and CDR2 is YNFKEQ. The TCR was taken from a human donor in good health. The sample comprised T cells isolated from PBMCs. The chain uses TRBV4-2 and TRBJ1-2; TRBD1 matches at 7 bases. CDR3 protein: CASSQEGAGDTRGYTF. In DNA form, the CDR3 reads TGTGCCAGCAGCCAGGAGGGGGCAGGGGATACGCGTGGCTACACCTTC.